A single sample gave rise to the 10 T cell receptor beta chains below, sequenced in a study of CD8 T cells in ankylosing spondylitis. Overall study findings and caveats: What seemed typical of ankylosing spondylitis blood was a TCR beta motif built from about 8 highly homologous variants.

Each CDR3 protein is one row after TCRdb ran MiXCR on the 5' RACE reads. The sample holds roughly 490,000 distinct CDR3 sequences; less than 6% are singletons and the top ten take under 4.5%. The antigens for these receptors are not known. Specimen: blood, either unsorted or a sorted T cell fraction (not recorded which). These receptors all stem from a male donor with ankylosing spondylitis.

As to this clonotype: Since a much larger clone is just one base distant, this may be a read error. The CDR3 reads CASSTGQASYEQYF. In DNA form, the CDR3 reads TGCGCCAGCAGCACGGGACAGGCCTCCTACGAGCAGTACTTC. The chain links TRBV5-1 to TRBJ2-7; 8 nucleotides line up with TRBD1. The CDR3 sequence is 14 residues long. CDR1 SGHRS and CDR2 YFSETQ come from the germline V gene. Trimming took 4 bases from V and 0 from J; bases not matched to a gene: 3.

This clonotype was observed many times. The CDR3 loop reads CASSWGTDLYEQYF. CDR3 nucleotide sequence: TGTGCCAGCAGTTGGGGGACAGACCTCTACGAGCAGTACTTC. The chain has TRBV6-5 and TRBJ2-7, with TRBD1 identical over 7 bases. Per the germline V gene, CDR1 is MNHEY and CDR2 is SVGAGI. CDR3 length: 14 residues. Trimming removed 4 bases from V and 3 bases from J; junction bases left unmatched: 6.

In its sample, this clonotype was seen many times. This chain joins TRBV29-1 and TRBJ2-3; D is undetermined. CDR3 length equals 15 residues. Deletions cut 0 bases from V and 6 bases from J, with 16 bases between. Germline V gives CDR1 SQVTM, CDR2 ANQGSEA. The CDR3 protein is CSVEDLGLQGDTQYF. As DNA, the CDR3 is TGCAGCGTTGAAGACCTCGGCCTCCAAGGGGATACGCAGTATTTT.

This clonotype was seen many times. The chain carries TRBV7-2 and TRBJ1-6; D gene uncertain. This CDR3 is built from 13 residues. Trimming removed 6 bases from V and 8 bases from J, with 11 bases in between. Germline V gene lookup returns CDR1 SGHTA and CDR2 FQGNSA. The CDR3 loop is CASSLRRDSPLHF. The CDR3 DNA reads as TGTGCCAGCAGTTTACGAAGGGATTCACCCCTCCACTTT.

This clonotype occurred many times. The J gene is TRBJ1-1, the V gene TRBV20-1, with TRBD1 matching 7 bases. The junction had 10 bases not matched to a gene; V was cut back by 5 bases and J by 1 base. From germline, CDR1 is DFQATT and CDR2 SNEGSKA (reference sequence). The CDR3 length is 15 residues. This CDR3 reads CSASPLDRANTEAFF. CDR3 sequence (DNA): TGCAGTGCTTCCCCACTTGACAGGGCGAACACTGAAGCTTTCTTT.

This clonotype was counted many times. The chain uses TRBV7-9 and TRBJ1-1; D might be TRBD1 (5 bases). Germline values: CDR1 SEHNR, CDR2 FQNEAQ (reference sequence). CDR3 length equals 14 residues. V lost 5 bases and J 4 bases, leaving 14 bases between the germline ends. In nucleotides, the CDR3 is TGTGCCAGCAGCCCTCGACAGTGGGGCACTGAAGCTTTCTTT. Translating it yields CASSPRQWGTEAFF.

Many counts were recorded for this clonotype. The rearrangement joins TRBV28 to TRBJ1-1; 8 bases align to TRBD1. Germline V gene data show CDR1 as MDHEN and CDR2 as SYDVKM. The junction had 11 bases not matched to a gene; V was cut back by 8 bases and J by 0 bases. The CDR3 consists of 16 residues. CDR3 sequence (DNA): TGTGCCAGCTCCGGACGACAGGGGCCCATGAACACTGAAGCTTTCTTT. It specifies CASSGRQGPMNTEAFF.

This clonotype has a count of ten or more. The rearrangement joins TRBV10-3 to TRBJ1-1; maybe TRBD1 (5 bases). Germline CDR1 is ENHRY and CDR2 is SYGVKD. Trimming took 11 bases from V and 5 from J, leaving 24 bases between them. This CDR3 spans 15 amino acids. Here the CDR3 reads CASRGGVEGRTEAFF. In DNA form, the CDR3 reads TGTGCCTCCCGGGGGGGGGTGGAAGGGCGAACTGAAGCTTTCTTT.

In its sample, this clonotype was seen many times. The chain carries TRBV9 and TRBJ1-5; TRBD1 matches at 7 bases. V trimming: 3 bases; J trimming: 6 bases; junction bases outside the gene matches: 6. Per the germline V gene, CDR1 is SGDLS and CDR2 is YYNGEE. The CDR3 has 14 residues. Here the CDR3 reads CASSEGAGGQPQHF. The DNA for the CDR3 is TGTGCCAGCAGCGAGGGGGCCGGGGGTCAGCCCCAGCATTTT.

The sample holds many counts of this clonotype. This sequence joins TRBV4-3 and TRBJ2-3, with TRBD1 identical over 8 bases. J gave up 3 bases and V 0 bases, and 5 bases lay outside the gene matches. The CDR3 runs to 16 residues. Per the germline V gene, CDR1 is LGHNA and CDR2 is YSLEER. In DNA form, the CDR3 reads TGCGCCAGCAGCCAAGATCAGGGGGCGGGTACAGATACGCAGTATTTT. As protein: CASSQDQGAGTDTQYF.